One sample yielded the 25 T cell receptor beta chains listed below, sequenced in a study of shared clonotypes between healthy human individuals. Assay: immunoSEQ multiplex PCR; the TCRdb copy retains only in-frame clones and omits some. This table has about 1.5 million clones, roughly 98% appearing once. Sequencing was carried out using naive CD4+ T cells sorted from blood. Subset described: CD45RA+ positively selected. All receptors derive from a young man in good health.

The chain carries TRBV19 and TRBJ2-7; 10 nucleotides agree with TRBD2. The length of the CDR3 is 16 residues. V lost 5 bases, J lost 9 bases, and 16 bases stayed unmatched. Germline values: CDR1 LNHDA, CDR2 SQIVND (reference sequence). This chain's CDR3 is CASSLTSSGRAEVQYF. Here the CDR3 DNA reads TGTGCCAGTAGTCTTACTTCAAGCGGGAGGGCCGAGGTGCAGTACTTC.

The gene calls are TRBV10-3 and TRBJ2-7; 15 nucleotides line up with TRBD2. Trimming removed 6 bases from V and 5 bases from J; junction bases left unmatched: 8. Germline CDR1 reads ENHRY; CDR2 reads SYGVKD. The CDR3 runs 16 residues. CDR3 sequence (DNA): TGTGCCATCAGCCAAGGACTAGCGGGAGGGTCCCACGAGCAGTACTTC. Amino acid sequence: CAISQGLAGGSHEQYF.

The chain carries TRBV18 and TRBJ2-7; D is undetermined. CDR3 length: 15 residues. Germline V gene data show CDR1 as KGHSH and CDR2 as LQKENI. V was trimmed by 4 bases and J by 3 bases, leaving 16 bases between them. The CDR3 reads CASSLTGRTDYEQYF. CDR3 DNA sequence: TGTGCCAGCTCACTTACGGGCAGGACCGACTACGAGCAGTACTTC.

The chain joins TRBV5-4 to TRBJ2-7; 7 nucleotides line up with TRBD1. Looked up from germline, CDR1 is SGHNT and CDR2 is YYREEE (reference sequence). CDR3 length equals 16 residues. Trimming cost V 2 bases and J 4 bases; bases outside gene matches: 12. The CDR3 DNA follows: TGTGCCAGCAGCTTAGCTTCGGCGCAGGGGGTTTACGAGCAGTACTTC. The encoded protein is CASSLASAQGVYEQYF. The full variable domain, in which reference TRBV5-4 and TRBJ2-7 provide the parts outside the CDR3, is ETGVTQSPTHLIKTRGQQVTLRCSSQSGHNTVSWYQQALGQGPQFIFQYYREEENGRGNFPPRFSGLQFPNYSSELNVNALELDDSALYLCASSLASAQGVYEQYFGPGTRLTVT.

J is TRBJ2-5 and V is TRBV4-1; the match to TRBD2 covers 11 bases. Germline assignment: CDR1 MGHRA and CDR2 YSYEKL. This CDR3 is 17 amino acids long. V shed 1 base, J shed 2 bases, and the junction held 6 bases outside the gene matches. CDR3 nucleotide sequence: TGCGCCAGCAGCCAAGGCCGGGGGACTAGCGGACAAGAGACCCAGTACTTC. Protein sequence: CASSQGRGTSGQETQYF.

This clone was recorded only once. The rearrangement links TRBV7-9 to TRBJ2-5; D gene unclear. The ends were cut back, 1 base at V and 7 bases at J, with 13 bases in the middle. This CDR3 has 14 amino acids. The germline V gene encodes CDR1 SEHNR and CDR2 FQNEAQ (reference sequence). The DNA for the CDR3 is TGTGCCAGCAGCTTAGTGAGCAAGACTGGGACCCAGTACTTC. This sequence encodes CASSLVSKTGTQYF.

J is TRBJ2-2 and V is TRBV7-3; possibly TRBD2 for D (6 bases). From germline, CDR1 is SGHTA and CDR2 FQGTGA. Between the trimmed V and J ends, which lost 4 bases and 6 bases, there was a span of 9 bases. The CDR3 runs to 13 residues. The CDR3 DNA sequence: TGTGCCAGCAGCTATACTAGCTCCGGGGAGCTGTTTTTT. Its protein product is CASSYTSSGELFF.

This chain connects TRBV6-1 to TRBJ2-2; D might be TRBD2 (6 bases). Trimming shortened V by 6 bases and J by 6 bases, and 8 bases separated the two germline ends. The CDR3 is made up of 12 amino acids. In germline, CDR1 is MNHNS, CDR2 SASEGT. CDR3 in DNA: TGTGCCAGCAGATGGGAGGCCGGGGAGCTGTTTTTT. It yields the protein CASRWEAGELFF.

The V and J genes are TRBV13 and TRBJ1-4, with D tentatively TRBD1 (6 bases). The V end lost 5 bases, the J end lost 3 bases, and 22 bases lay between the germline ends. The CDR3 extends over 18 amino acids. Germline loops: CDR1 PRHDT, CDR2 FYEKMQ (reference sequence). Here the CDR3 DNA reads TGTGCCAGCAGCGAAACAGGGTTAGGATCGGTGGCTAATGAAAAACTGTTTTTT. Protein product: CASSETGLGSVANEKLFF.

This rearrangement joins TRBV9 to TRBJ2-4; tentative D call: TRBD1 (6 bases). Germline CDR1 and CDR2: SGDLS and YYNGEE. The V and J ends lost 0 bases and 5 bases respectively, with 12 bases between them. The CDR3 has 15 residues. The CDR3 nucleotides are TGTGCCAGCAGCGTAGAGACCAGGGGACAAAACATTCAGTACTTC. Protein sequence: CASSVETRGQNIQYF.

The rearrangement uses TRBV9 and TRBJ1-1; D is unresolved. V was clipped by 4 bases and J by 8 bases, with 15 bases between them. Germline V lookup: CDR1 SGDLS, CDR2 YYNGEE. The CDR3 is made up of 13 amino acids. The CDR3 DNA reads TGTGCCAGCAGCCCCACGGGCTTCACGGAAGCTTTCTTT. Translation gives CASSPTGFTEAFF.

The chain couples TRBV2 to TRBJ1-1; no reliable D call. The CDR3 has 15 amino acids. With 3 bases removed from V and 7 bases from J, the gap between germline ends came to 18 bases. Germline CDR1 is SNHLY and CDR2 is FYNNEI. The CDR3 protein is CASSDRVSPSSEAFF. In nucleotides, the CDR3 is TGTGCCAGCAGTGATAGGGTCTCGCCTTCGAGTGAAGCTTTCTTT.

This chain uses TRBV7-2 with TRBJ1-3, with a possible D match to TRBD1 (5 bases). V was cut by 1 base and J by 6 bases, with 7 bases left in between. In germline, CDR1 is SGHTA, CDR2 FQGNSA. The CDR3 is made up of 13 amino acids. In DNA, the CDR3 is TGTGCCAGCAGCTTAGGGGGCGTAAACACCATATATTTT. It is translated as CASSLGGVNTIYF.

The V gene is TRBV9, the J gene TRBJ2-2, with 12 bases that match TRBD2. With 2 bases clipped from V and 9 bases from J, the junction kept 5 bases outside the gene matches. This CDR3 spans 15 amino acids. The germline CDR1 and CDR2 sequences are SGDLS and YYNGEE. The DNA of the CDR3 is TGTGCCAGCAGCGTGACTAGCGGGAGCTTCCGGGAGCTGTTTTTT. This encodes CASSVTSGSFRELFF. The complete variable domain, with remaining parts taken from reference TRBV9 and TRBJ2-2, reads DSGVTQTPKHLITATGQRVTLRCSPRSGDLSVYWYQQSLDQGLQFLIQYYNGEERAKGNILERFSAQQFPDLHSELNLSSLELGDSALYFCASSVTSGSFRELFFGEGSRLTVL.

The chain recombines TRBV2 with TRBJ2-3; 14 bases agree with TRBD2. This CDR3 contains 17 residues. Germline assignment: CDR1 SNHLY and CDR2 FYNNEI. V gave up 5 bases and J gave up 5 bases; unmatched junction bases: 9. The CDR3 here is CASSSTRLAGGQDTQYF. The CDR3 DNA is TGTGCCAGCAGTTCGACCCGACTAGCGGGAGGGCAAGATACGCAGTATTTT.

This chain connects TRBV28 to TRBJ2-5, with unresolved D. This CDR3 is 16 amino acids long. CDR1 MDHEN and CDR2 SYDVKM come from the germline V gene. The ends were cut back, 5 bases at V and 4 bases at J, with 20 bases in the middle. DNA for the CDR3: TGTGCCAGCAGTCCTCATACAGTACCCCTAAGAGAGACCCAGTACTTC. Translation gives CASSPHTVPLRETQYF.

CDR3 sequence reads: CASSLDTDDNQPQHF. DNA for the CDR3: TGTGCCAGCAGCCTCGACACAGACGACAATCAGCCCCAGCATTTT. The chain has TRBV4-2 and TRBJ1-5; D is undetermined. Trimming removed 4 bases at V and 3 bases at J, with 13 bases between. There are 15 residues in the CDR3. In germline, CDR1 is LGHNA, CDR2 YNFKEQ.

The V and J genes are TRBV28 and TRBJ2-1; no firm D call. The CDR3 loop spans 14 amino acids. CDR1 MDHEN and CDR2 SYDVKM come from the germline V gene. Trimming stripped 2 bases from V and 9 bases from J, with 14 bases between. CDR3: CASSLPTPLGEQFF. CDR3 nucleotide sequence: TGTGCCAGCAGTTTACCAACCCCGCTGGGTGAGCAGTTCTTC.

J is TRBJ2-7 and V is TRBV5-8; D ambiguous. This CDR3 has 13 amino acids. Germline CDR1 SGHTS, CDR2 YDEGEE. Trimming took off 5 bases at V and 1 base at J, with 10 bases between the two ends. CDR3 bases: TGTGCCAGCAGACAGATCCCTTCCTACGAGCAGTACTTC. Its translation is CASRQIPSYEQYF. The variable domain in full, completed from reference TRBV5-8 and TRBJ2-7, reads EAGVTQSPTHLIKTRGQQATLRCSPISGHTSVYWYQQALGLGLQFLLWYDEGEERNRGNFPPRFSGRQFPNYSSELNVNALELEDSALYLCASRQIPSYEQYFGPGTRLTVT.

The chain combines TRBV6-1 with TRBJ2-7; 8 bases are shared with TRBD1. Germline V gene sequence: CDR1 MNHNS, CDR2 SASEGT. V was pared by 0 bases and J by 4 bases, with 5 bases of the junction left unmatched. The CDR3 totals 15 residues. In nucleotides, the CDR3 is TGTGCCAGCAGTGAAGCGCTGACAGGGGTTTACGAGCAGTACTTC. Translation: CASSEALTGVYEQYF.

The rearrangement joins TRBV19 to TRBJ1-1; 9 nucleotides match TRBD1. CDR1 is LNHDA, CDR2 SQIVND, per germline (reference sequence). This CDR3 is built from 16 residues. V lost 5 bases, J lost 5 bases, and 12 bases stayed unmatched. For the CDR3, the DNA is TGTGCCAGTAGTTCCGGGACAGGGTCGGTTCGGACTGAAGCTTTCTTT. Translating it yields CASSSGTGSVRTEAFF.

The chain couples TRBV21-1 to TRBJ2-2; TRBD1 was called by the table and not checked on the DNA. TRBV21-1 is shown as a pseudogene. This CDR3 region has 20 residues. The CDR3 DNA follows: TGTGCCAGCAGCATGACGGACAGTGTCCCTCCCCTTGAGAACACCGGGGAGCTGTTTTTT. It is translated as CASSMTDSVPPLENTGELFF.

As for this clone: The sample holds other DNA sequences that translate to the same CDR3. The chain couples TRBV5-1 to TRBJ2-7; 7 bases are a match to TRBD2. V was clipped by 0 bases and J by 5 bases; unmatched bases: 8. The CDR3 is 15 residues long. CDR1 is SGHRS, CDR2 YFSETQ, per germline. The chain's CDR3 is CASSLAAGAVNEQYF. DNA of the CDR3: TGCGCCAGCAGCTTGGCGGCGGGAGCGGTCAACGAGCAGTACTTC.

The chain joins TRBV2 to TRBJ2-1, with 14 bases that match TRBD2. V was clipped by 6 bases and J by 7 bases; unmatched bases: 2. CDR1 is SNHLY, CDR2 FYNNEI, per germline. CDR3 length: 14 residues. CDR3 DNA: TGTGCCAGCAGGGGGACTAGCGGGAGTAATGAGCAGTTCTTC. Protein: CASRGTSGSNEQFF.

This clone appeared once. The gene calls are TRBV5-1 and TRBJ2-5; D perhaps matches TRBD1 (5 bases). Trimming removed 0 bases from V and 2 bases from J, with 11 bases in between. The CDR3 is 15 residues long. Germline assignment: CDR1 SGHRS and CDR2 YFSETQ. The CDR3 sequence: CASSLGTSSQETQYF. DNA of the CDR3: TGCGCCAGCAGCTTGGGGACATCTTCTCAAGAGACCCAGTACTTC.